Reported below is one T cell receptor (beta chain). Its antigen is unknown. The V gene's germline CDR1 is MGHRA and CDR2 YSYEKL. After removal of 3 bases from V and 3 bases from J, the junction contained 6 bases not matched to a gene. The CDR3 sequence is 16 residues long. The data were taken from a study of cytomegalovirus exposure and HLA in healthy donors. Study findings and constraints: High specificity and sensitivity for cytomegalovirus status were reported for the classifier. An analysis that came later showed most CMV-associated TCR beta chains appearing HLA-restricted. Most of the TCR beta V segments (in an earlier analysis) were productive either about 87% or about 30% of the time. Common viral pathogens seemed to be connected with several of the most significant clusters, according to a later analysis.

The PCR was carried out with 60 Vbeta primers and 13 Jbeta primers. Using immunoSEQ multiplex PCR, the repertoire was profiled, and TCRdb retains in-frame clones only, with some absent. The table includes fewer than 120,000 clones, 79% detected once. Sequenced material: PBMCs. V usage is TRBV4-1 and J usage is TRBJ2-1, with TRBD1 identical over 9 bases. The source of this sequence is a man aged 25 to 40 in good health and CMV-seropositive. CDR3 in amino acids: CASSQGQGNGYNEQFF. The CDR3 nucleotides read TGCGCCAGCAGCCAGGGACAGGGAAACGGCTACAATGAGCAGTTCTTC.